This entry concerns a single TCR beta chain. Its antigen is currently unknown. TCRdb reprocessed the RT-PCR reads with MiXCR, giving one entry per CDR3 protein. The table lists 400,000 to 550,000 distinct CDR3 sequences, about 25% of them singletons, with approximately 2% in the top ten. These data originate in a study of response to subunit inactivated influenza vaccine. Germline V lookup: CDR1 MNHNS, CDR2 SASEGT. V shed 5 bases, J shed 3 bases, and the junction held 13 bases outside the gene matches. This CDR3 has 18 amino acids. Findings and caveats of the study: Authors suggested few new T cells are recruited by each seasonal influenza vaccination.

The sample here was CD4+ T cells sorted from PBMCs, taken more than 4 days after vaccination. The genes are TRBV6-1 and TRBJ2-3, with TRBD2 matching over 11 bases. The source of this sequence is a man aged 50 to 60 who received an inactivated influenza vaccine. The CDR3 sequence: CASSPVFPSGRKTDTQYF. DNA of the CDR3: TGTGCCAGCAGTCCGGTGTTTCCTAGCGGGAGGAAAACAGATACGCAGTATTTT.